Listed here are 9 T cell receptor beta chains from one sample, sequenced in a study of molecular identifiers for immune sequencing clone quantification. One entry per CDR3 protein results from TCRdb running MiXCR on the PCR reads. Of some 580,000 distinct CDR3 sequences in the sample, approximately 24% are singletons; the top ten hold 0.78%. Material for sequencing was naive CD8+ T cells from blood, with Jurkat cell RNA spiked in. Subset given: FACS-sorted CD8+CD4-CCR7+CD45RA+ naive T cells. Receptors originate from a human donor in good health. Some libraries in this study had Jurkat cell RNA spiked in.

The chain has TRBV27 and TRBJ2-7, with D perhaps being TRBD1 or TRBD2 (5 bases each). V dropped 2 bases and J dropped 5 bases, with 13 bases sitting between them. This CDR3 spans 14 amino acids. The V gene's germline CDR1 is MNHEY and CDR2 SMNVEV (reference sequence). CDR3 in amino acids: CASSLLGAENEQYF. The CDR3 DNA reads as TGTGCCAGCAGTTTACTCGGGGCGGAAAACGAGCAGTACTTC.

The chain couples TRBV5-4 to TRBJ1-1, with a tentative D call TRBD1 (5 bases). V shed 6 bases and J shed 5 bases, with 14 bases lying between them. This CDR3 contains 13 residues. CDR1 is SGHNT, CDR2 YYREEE, per germline (reference sequence). In DNA, the CDR3 is TGTGCCAGCATCCCACGTTGGGGGACTGAAGCTTTCTTT. This translates into CASIPRWGTEAFF.

This clonotype was counted ten times or more. The chain links TRBV10-2 to TRBJ1-1; D gene uncertain. V lost 2 bases to trimming and J lost 0 bases, with 10 bases between them. This CDR3 is 15 amino acids long. The germline V gene has CDR1 WSHSY and CDR2 SAAADI. The CDR3 loop is CASSETTTMNTEAFF. The CDR3, as DNA: TGCGCCAGCAGTGAGACGACAACTATGAACACTGAAGCTTTCTTT.

Many counts were recorded for this clonotype. The chain is built from TRBV4-3 and TRBJ2-7, with TRBD2 identical over 8 bases. The CDR3 consists of 16 residues. Germline lookup yields CDR1 LGHNA and CDR2 YSLEER. Unmatched junction bases numbered 4, after V lost 0 bases and J lost 0 bases. The CDR3 loop reads CASSQDRTSGSYEQYF. CDR3 DNA sequence: TGCGCCAGCAGCCAAGATCGTACTAGCGGCTCCTACGAGCAGTACTTC.

This clonotype was observed once. A much larger clone lies one base from this, so it may be a read error. The chain recombines TRBV12-3 or TRBV12-4 with TRBJ2-6; D is uncertain. CDR3 length: 16 residues. In DNA form, the CDR3 reads TGTGCCAGCAGTCCGAACCCCGGTACTGGGACCAACGTCCTGACTTTC. Its protein is CASSPNPGTGTNVLTF.

This clonotype occurred a few times. The chain employs TRBV5-8 and TRBJ1-4; 9 bases align to TRBD1. The CDR3 is made up of 15 amino acids. Germline trimming cut 5 bases from V and 8 bases from J; bases unmatched to any gene: 10. CDR1 is SGHTS, CDR2 YDEGEE, per germline. The CDR3 loop is CASRLGQGNMEKLFF. DNA of the CDR3: TGTGCCAGCAGACTGGGACAGGGTAATATGGAAAAACTGTTTTTT.

This clonotype has more than one count but fewer than ten. The J gene is TRBJ1-1, the V gene TRBV27; 7 nucleotides agree with TRBD1. The V and J ends lost 6 bases and 4 bases, in that order; junction bases with no gene match: 8. The CDR3 length is 14 residues. Germline V CDR1 and CDR2: MNHEY, SMNVEV (reference sequence). The chain's CDR3 is CASRATGTVTEAFF. Written as DNA, the CDR3 is TGTGCCAGCAGGGCGACAGGGACCGTCACTGAAGCTTTCTTT.

This clonotype has a count of ten or more. This rearrangement joins TRBV7-9 to TRBJ2-1, with D maybe TRBD2 (6 bases). The CDR3 spans 15 residues. Germline V lookup: CDR1 SEHNR, CDR2 FQNEAQ (reference sequence). V dropped 1 base and J dropped 5 bases, with 12 bases sitting between them. The CDR3 sequence: CASSLGASAHNEQFF. Here the CDR3 DNA reads TGTGCCAGCAGCTTAGGGGCTAGCGCCCACAATGAGCAGTTCTTC.

The V gene is TRBV28, the J gene TRBJ1-1, with 10 bases that match TRBD1. This CDR3 is 15 amino acids long. Germline V gene sequence: CDR1 MDHEN, CDR2 SYDVKM. Trimming at V came to 7 bases and at J to 11 bases, leaving 16 bases not matched to a gene. CDR3 bases: TGTGCCAGCACCAACCGGGGGACAGGGGAGATTCGGGCTTTCTTT. It encodes CASTNRGTGEIRAFF.